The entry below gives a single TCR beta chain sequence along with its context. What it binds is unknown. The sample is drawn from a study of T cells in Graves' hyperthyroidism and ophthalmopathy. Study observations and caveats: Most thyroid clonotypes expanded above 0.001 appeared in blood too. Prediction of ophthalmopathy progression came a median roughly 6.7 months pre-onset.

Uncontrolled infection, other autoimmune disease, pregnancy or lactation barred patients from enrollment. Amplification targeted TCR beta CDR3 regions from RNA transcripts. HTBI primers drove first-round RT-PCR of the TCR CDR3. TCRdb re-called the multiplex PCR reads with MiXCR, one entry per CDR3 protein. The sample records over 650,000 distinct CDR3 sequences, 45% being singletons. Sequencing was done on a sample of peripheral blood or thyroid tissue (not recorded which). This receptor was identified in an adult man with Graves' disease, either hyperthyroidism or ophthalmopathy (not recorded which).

In DNA, the CDR3 is TGTGCCAGTAGTATTACCGGGACAGGGAGAGAGACCCAGCATTTT. Encoded protein: CASSITGTGRETQHF. The rearrangement joins TRBV19 to TRBJ1-5; TRBD1 matches 9 bases. With 3 bases clipped from V and 11 bases from J, the junction kept 11 bases outside the gene matches. The CDR3 sequence is 15 residues long. Germline CDR1 and CDR2: LNHDA and SQIVND (reference sequence).